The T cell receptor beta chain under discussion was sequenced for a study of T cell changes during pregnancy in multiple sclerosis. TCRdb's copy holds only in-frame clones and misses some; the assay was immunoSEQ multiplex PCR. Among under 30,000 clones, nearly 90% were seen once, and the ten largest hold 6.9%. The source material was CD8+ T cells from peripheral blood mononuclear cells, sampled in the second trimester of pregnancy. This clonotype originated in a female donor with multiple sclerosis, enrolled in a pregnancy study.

The CDR3 nucleotides read TGTGCCATCAGGAAGCTGACAGGGGACAATGAGCAGTTCTTC. Its translation: CAIRKLTGDNEQFF. V and J are TRBV10-3 and TRBJ2-1; 8 positions match TRBD1. After removal of 6 bases from V and 5 bases from J, the junction contained 6 bases not matched to a gene. The CDR3 extends over 14 amino acids. Germline CDR1 is ENHRY and CDR2 is SYGVKD.